The entry below gives a single T cell receptor (beta chain) sequence along with its context. Its cognate antigen is unknown. Here immunoSEQ multiplex PCR was the method, and the copy in TCRdb shows in-frame clones only, minus some. The sample gives under 150,000 clones, 80% to 90% of which show up once; approximately 0.51% is in the top ten. V shed 5 bases and J shed 5 bases, with 18 bases lying between them. This CDR3 spans 15 amino acids. Germline assignment: CDR1 SEHNR and CDR2 FQNEAQ (reference sequence). The data originate from a study of OX40 agonist ivuxolimab in advanced cancers. The wider study: All patients had ivuxolimab intravenously every 2 weeks at 0.01 to 10 mg/kg. Averaging about 60 years in age, with a range of about 20 to 90, the cohort was 65% to 85% male.

General study findings and limits: Low normalized T-cell clonal expansion was also seen in some nonresponders. The mean number of expanded clones was higher in CD8+ T cells than in CD4+.

This chain joins TRBV7-9 and TRBJ1-1, with D perhaps matching TRBD1 (6 bases). Sample: CD4+ or CD8+ T cells sorted from blood, taken in a trial of the OX40 agonist ivuxolimab. This TCR came from an adult with an advanced solid tumor such as melanoma, head and neck, liver or kidney cancer. DNA for the CDR3: TGTGCCAGCAGCCCTAGTGGGGGGCATGGTACTGAAGCTTTCTTT. It translates to CASSPSGGHGTEAFF.